These 6 T cell receptor beta chains were all obtained from the same sample, sequenced in a study of cytomegalovirus exposure and HLA in healthy donors. A multiplex PCR was run with 60 Vbeta primers and 13 Jbeta primers. Some clones are missing from TCRdb's copy, which holds only in-frame ones; the method was immunoSEQ multiplex PCR. The sample includes fewer than 150,000 clones. The sequenced sample consisted of PBMCs. The source is a man between 35 and 55 years old in good health and CMV-seronegative.

The chain combines TRBV6-1 with TRBJ2-7, with a possible D match to TRBD2 (6 bases). The CDR3 is made up of 14 amino acids. Germline V gives CDR1 MNHNS, CDR2 SASEGT. Trimming stripped 6 bases from V and 7 bases from J, with 19 bases between. The CDR3 coding sequence is TGTGCCAGCAGCCCCGTCGGGGGTTCGGGGGAGCAGTACTTC. It encodes CASSPVGGSGEQYF.

The chain joins TRBV6-5 to TRBJ2-4; D ambiguous. This CDR3 has 14 amino acids. CDR1 and CDR2 from the germline V gene are MNHEY and SVGAGI. Trimming cost V 5 bases and J 0 bases, with 8 bases left between them. The DNA for the CDR3 is TGTGCCAGCAGTCCCCCGTTAGCCAAAAACATTCAGTACTTC. This sequence encodes CASSPPLAKNIQYF.

CDR3 sequence: CSDRTSDRAVGNQPQHF. CDR3 sequence (DNA): TGCAGCGACCGTACATCCGACAGGGCTGTTGGTAATCAGCCCCAGCATTTT. This sequence joins TRBV29-1 and TRBJ1-5; 7 bases are shared with TRBD1. Germline assignment: CDR1 SQVTM and CDR2 ANQGSEA. After removal of 7 bases from V and 4 bases from J, the junction contained 19 bases not matched to a gene. The CDR3 runs to 17 residues. The variable domain in full, with the rest retrieved from reference TRBV29-1 and TRBJ1-5, is SAVISQKPSRDICQRGTSLTIQCQVDSQVTMMFWYRQQPGQSLTLIATANQGSEATYESGFVIDKFPISRPNLTFSTLTVSNMSPEDSSIYLCSDRTSDRAVGNQPQHFGDGTRLSIL.

This chain joins TRBV5-8 and TRBJ2-7, with 10 bases identical to TRBD1. The CDR3 runs 15 residues. V shed 4 bases and J 1 base; nucleotides not matched to a gene: 5. CDR1 SGHTS and CDR2 YDEGEE come from the germline V gene. CDR3 region: CASSKVGQGSYEQYF. The CDR3 DNA reads as TGTGCCAGCAGCAAGGTGGGACAGGGGTCCTACGAGCAGTACTTC.

The rearrangement uses TRBV27 and TRBJ1-2; TRBD1 matches at 7 bases. Germline CDR1 reads MNHEY; CDR2 reads SMNVEV (reference sequence). CDR3 length: 13 amino acids. Germline trimming cut 5 bases from V and 8 bases from J; bases unmatched to any gene: 8. CDR3 nucleotides: TGTGCCAGCAGTCTAAGGAAGGGGGCCGGCTACACCTTC. Protein: CASSLRKGAGYTF.

The rearrangement links TRBV9 to TRBJ1-3; no clear D gene. The CDR3 covers 15 residues. Trimming pared 0 bases from V and 0 bases from J, leaving 7 bases between. The V gene's germline CDR1 is SGDLS and CDR2 YYNGEE. Here the CDR3 reads CASSVEAGSGNTIYF. In DNA, the CDR3 is TGTGCCAGCAGCGTAGAGGCAGGCTCTGGAAACACCATATATTTT.